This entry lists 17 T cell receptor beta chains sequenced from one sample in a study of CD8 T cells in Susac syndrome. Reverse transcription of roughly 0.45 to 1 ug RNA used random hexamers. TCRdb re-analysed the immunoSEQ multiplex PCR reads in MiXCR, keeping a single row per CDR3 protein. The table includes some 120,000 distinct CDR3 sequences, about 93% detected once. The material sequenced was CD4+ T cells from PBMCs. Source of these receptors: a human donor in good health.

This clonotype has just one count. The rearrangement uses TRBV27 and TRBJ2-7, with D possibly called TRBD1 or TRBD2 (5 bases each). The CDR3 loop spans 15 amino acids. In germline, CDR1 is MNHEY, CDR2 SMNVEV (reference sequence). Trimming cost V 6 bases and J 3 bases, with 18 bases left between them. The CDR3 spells CASRPRGMGFYEQYF. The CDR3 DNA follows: TGTGCCAGCAGGCCGAGGGGCATGGGCTTCTACGAGCAGTACTTC.

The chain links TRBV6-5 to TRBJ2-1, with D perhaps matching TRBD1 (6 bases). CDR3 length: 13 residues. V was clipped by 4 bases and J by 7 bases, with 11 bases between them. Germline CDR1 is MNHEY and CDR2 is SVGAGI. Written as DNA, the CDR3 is TGTGCCAGCAGTTCCACAGGGAGTAATGAGCAGTTCTTC. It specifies CASSSTGSNEQFF.

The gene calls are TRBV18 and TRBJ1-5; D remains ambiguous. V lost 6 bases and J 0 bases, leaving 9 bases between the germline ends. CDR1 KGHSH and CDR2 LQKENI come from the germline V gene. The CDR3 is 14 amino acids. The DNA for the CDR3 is TGTGCCAGCTCGCAAAGCCCTAGCAATCAGCCCCAGCATTTT. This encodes CASSQSPSNQPQHF.

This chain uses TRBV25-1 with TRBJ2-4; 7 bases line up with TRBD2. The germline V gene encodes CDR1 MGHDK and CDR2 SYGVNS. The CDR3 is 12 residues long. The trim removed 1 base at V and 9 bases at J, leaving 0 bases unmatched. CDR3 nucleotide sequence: TGTGCCAGCAGTGAATGGGGGGGCATTCAGTACTTC. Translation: CASSEWGGIQYF.

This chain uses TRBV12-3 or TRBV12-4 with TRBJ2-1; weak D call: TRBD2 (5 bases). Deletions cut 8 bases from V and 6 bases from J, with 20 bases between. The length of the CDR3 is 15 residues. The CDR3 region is CASVDSARSGNEQFF. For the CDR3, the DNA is TGTGCCAGCGTCGACTCAGCGCGGAGCGGCAATGAGCAGTTCTTC.

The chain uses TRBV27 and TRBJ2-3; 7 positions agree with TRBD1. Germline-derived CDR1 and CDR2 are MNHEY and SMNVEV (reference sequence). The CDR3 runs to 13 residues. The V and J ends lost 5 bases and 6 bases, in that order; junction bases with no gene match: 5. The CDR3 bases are TGTGCCAGCAGTCCCCGACAGGGCGATACGCAGTATTTT. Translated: CASSPRQGDTQYF.

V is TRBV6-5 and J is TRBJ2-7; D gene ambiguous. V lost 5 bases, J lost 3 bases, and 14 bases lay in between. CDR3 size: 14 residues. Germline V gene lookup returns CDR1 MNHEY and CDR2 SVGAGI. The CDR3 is CASSPTVPDYEQYF. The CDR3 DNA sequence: TGTGCCAGCAGTCCGACCGTGCCGGACTACGAGCAGTACTTC.

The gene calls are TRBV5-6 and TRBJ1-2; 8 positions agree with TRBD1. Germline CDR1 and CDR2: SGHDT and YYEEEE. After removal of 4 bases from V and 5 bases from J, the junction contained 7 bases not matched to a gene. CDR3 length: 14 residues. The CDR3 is CASSPGQVGYGYTF. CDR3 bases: TGTGCCAGCAGCCCGGGACAGGTGGGGTATGGCTACACCTTC.

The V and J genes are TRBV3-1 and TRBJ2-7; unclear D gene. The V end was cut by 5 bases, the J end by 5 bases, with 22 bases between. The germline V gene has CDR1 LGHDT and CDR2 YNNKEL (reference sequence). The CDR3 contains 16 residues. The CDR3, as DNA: TGTGCCAGCAGCTGGGGTGTTCCATTCGTGTTAGACGAGCAGTACTTC. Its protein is CASSWGVPFVLDEQYF.

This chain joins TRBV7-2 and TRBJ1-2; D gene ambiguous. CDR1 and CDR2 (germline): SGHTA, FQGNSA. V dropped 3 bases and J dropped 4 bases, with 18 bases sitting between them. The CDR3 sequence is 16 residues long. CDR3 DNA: TGTGCCAGCAGCTTGTATTTGCAGGCGGCTAGCTATGGCTACACCTTC. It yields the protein CASSLYLQAASYGYTF.

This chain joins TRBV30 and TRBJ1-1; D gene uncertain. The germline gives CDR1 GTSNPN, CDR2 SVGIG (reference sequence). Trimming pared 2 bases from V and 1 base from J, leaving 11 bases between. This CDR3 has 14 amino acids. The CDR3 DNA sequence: TGTGCCTGGAGTCCCCTTGGGGAGAACACTGAAGCTTTCTTT. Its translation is CAWSPLGENTEAFF.

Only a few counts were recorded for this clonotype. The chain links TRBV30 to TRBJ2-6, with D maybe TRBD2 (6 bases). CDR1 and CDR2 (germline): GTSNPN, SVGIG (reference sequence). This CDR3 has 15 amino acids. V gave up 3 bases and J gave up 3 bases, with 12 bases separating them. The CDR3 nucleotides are TGTGCCTGGAGCGGAGGGGAGAATGGGGCCAACGTCCTGACTTTC. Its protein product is CAWSGGENGANVLTF.

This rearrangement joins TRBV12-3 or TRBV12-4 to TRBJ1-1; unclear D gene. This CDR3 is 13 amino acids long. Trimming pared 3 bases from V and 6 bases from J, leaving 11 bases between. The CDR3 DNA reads TGTGCCAGCAGTTTCCGGGCCCCACCTGAAGCTTTCTTT. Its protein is CASSFRAPPEAFF.

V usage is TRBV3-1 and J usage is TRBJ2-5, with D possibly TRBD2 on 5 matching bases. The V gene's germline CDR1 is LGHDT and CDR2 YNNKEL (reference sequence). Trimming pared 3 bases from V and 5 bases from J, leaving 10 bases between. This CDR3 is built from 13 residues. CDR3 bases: TGTGCCAGCAGCCAGATGTCGGGGGAGACCCAGTACTTC. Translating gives CASSQMSGETQYF.

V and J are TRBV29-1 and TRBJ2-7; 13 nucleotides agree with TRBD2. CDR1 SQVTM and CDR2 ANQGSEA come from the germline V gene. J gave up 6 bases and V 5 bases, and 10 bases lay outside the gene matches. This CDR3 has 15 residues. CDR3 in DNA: TGCAGCGTTCGAACCGGACTAGCGGGAGTGCGCGAGCAGTACTTC. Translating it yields CSVRTGLAGVREQYF.

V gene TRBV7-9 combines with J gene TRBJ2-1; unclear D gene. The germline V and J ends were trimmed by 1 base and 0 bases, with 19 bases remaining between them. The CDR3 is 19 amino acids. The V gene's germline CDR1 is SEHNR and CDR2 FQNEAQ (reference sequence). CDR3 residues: CASSLVAFSPPSSYNEQFF. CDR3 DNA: TGTGCCAGCAGCTTAGTAGCCTTTTCTCCTCCGAGCTCCTACAATGAGCAGTTCTTC. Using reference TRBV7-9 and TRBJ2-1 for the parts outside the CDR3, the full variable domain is DTGVSQNPRHKITKRGQNVTFRCDPISEHNRLYWYRQTLGQGPEFLTYFQNEAQLEKSRLLSDRFSAERPKGSFSTLEIQRTEQGDSAMYLCASSLVAFSPPSSYNEQFFGPGTRLTVL.

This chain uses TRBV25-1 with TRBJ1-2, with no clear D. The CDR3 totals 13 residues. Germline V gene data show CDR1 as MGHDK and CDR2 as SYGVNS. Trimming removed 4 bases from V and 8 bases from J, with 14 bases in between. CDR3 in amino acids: CASSGLGEIGYTF. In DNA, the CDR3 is TGTGCCAGCAGTGGTTTGGGAGAGATCGGCTACACCTTC.